This T cell receptor (beta chain) was identified during a study of blood T cell repertoires in COVID-19. About the study: Nucleic acid was either cDNA or gDNA, and it came from T cells, B-cell-depleted T cells, or PBMCs.

The method was immunoSEQ multiplex PCR; TCRdb's version includes in-frame clones alone and lacks a portion of them. The sample shows 350,000 to 550,000 clones, 85% to 90% of them seen only once. The length of the CDR3 is 13 residues. Trimming cost V 1 base and J 7 bases, with 11 bases left between them. Germline CDR1 and CDR2: LNHDA and SQIVND (reference sequence). The specimen was PBMCs or T cells enriched from blood (not recorded which). The clonotype comes from a young man who had recovered from COVID-19. The chain recombines TRBV19 with TRBJ2-7; a possible D gene is TRBD2 (5 bases). The CDR3 sequence: CASSIAGSGEQYF. DNA for the CDR3: TGTGCCAGTAGTATAGCAGGCTCGGGGGAGCAGTACTTC.